The rows below give T cell receptor beta chains drawn from one sample of a study of cytomegalovirus exposure and HLA in healthy donors. The protocol was immunoSEQ multiplex PCR, while the TCRdb copy is restricted to in-frame clones and leaves out a portion. The table lists some 150,000 clones, roughly 80% of them singletons. The sample was PBMCs. The receptors derive from a woman between 35 and 50 years old in good health and CMV-seropositive. Each CDR3 is given with its conserved first and last residue. A D gene is named only where the DNA matches it firmly. Only part of the rows carry a size: once, few, many, or a class if the clone is expanded.

TGTGCCAGCAGCTCAACGGCGGCGAGCTACGAGCAGTACTTC	CASSSTAASYEQYF	TRBV13	.	TRBJ2-7	.
TGTGCCAGTAGTATCGCTAACCAGGGCCATAGCAATCAGCCCCAGCATTTT	CASSIANQGHSNQPQHF	TRBV19	.	TRBJ1-5	.
TGCGCCAGCAGTCCCGGGACTAGCGGGTACGAGCAGTACTTC	CASSPGTSGYEQYF	TRBV4-1	TRBD2	TRBJ2-7	once
TGTGCCAGCAGTGGACGACAGGTATCGAGGGAGCAGTACTTC	CASSGRQVSREQYF	TRBV6-1	.	TRBJ2-7	.
TGTGCCAGCGCCACAGGGGGCCCCCTTAATAAGCAGTACTTC	CASATGGPLNKQYF	TRBV28	TRBD1	TRBJ2-7	.
TGCGCCAGCAGCTTGGCCCGGGCTAGGGAGGAGGAGCAGTTCTTC	CASSLARAREEEQFF	TRBV5-1	.	TRBJ2-1	.
TGTGCCAGCTCACCACGTCCGCGGGAGGGGAAAGATACGCAGTATTTT	CASSPRPREGKDTQYF	TRBV18	TRBD2	TRBJ2-3	.
TGTGCCAGCAGCTTGGGCGTGGGGGCTTACGAGCAGTACTTC	CASSLGVGAYEQYF	TRBV5-6	.	TRBJ2-7	.
TGTTCCAGCAGCTTAGCCAGGGCTAACTATGGCTACACCTTC	CSSSLARANYGYTF	TRBV7-9	.	TRBJ1-2	.
TGCGCCAGCAGCTTGTCGACTAGCGGGACTGGTGAGCAGTTCTTC	CASSLSTSGTGEQFF	TRBV5-1	TRBD2	TRBJ2-1	.
TGTGCCTGGATACAGGGGGTAGATACGCAGTATTTT	CAWIQGVDTQYF	TRBV30	TRBD1	TRBJ2-3	.
TGCGCCAGCAGCGTGGGACAACTGAACACCGGGGAGCTGTTTTTT	CASSVGQLNTGELFF	TRBV5-1	.	TRBJ2-2	.
TGTGCCAGCAGCCTAGGGGGATATGAAAAACTGTTTTTT	CASSLGGYEKLFF	TRBV2	.	TRBJ1-4	.
TGTGCCAGCAGCTTGATAGGAGGGGGCAAAACTAATGAAAAACTGTTTTTT	CASSLIGGGKTNEKLFF	TRBV5-6	TRBD1	TRBJ1-4	.
TGTGCCAGCAGGGGGGCGGGTAGGAACTATGGCTACACCTTC	CASRGAGRNYGYTF	TRBV13	.	TRBJ1-2	.
TGTGCCAGCAGCTTAGGTGGCAGGGGAGAGACCCAGTACTTC	CASSLGGRGETQYF	TRBV7-2	.	TRBJ2-5	.
TGTGCCAGCAGCCCTCGGTACCGACAGGGGAGAAATCAGCCCCAGCATTTT	CASSPRYRQGRNQPQHF	TRBV11-2	TRBD1	TRBJ1-5	.
TGTGCCAGCAGTTTATCCTCCACACGACTAGCCAAAAACATTCAGTACTTC	CASSLSSTRLAKNIQYF	TRBV27	.	TRBJ2-4	.
TGTGCCAGCAGTCTCATCGACAGGGGGCATGGCTACACCTTC	CASSLIDRGHGYTF	TRBV6-5	TRBD1	TRBJ1-2	.
TGTGCCAGCAGTTTAGAGGGCAGCAATCAGCCCCAGCATTTT	CASSLEGSNQPQHF	TRBV27	.	TRBJ1-5	.
TGTGCCAGCATAGGACAGGGTGGAAACACCATATATTTT	CASIGQGGNTIYF	TRBV5-6	TRBD1	TRBJ1-3	.
TGTGCCAGCAGCCCTAGGACACTGAACACCGGGGAGCTGTTTTTT	CASSPRTLNTGELFF	TRBV9	.	TRBJ2-2	.